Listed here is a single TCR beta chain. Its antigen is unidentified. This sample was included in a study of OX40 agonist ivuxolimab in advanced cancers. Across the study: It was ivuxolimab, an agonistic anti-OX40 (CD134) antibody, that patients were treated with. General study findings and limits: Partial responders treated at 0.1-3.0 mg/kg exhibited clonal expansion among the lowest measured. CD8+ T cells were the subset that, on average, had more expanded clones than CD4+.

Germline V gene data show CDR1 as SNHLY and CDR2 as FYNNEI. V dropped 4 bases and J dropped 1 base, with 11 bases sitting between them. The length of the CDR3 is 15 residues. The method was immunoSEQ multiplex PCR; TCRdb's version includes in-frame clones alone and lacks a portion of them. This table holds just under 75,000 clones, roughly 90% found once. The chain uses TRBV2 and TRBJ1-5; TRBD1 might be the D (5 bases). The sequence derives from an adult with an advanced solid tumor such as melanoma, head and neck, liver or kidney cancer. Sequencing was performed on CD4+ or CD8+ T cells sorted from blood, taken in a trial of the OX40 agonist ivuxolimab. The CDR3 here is CASSAGLLSNQPQHF. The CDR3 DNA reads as TGTGCCAGCAGTGCGGGACTACTCAGCAATCAGCCCCAGCATTTT.